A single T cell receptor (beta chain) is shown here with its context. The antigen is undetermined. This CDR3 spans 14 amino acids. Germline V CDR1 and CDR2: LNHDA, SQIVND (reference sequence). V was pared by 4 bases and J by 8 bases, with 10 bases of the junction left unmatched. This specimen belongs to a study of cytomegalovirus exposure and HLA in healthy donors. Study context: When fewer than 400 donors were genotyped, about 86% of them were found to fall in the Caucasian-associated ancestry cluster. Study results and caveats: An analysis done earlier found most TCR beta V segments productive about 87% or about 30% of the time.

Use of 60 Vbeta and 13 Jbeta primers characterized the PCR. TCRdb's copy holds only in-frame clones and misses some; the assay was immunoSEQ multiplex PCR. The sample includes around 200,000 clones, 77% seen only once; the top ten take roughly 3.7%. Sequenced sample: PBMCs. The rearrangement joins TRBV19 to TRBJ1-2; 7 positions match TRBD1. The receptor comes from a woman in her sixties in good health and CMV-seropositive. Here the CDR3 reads CASSKRTGFKGYTF. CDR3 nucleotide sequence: TGTGCCAGTAGTAAGAGGACAGGCTTCAAAGGCTACACCTTC.